This TCR beta chain was profiled in a study of OX40 agonist ivuxolimab in advanced cancers. Study overall: Three individuals attained partial responses, comprising one hepatocellular carcinoma case and two cutaneous melanoma cases. The study's findings and limits: Some of the lowest clonal expansion was seen in partial responders at 0.1-3.0 mg/kg.

As for this clone: Its antigen remains unidentified.

Produced via immunoSEQ multiplex PCR; TCRdb's table is partial and in-frame only. The data hold approximately 66,000 clones, with roughly 88% observed a single time. Blood got drawn at baseline, again on cycle 4 day 1, and then on cycle 7 day 1. The CDR3 runs 13 residues. Germline V lookup: CDR1 GTSNPN, CDR2 SVGIG (reference sequence). The V end was cut by 2 bases, the J end by 4 bases, with 11 bases between. The chain has TRBV30 and TRBJ1-1; unclear D gene. This receptor was obtained from an adult with an advanced solid tumor such as melanoma, head and neck, liver or kidney cancer. Sequencing was performed on CD4+ or CD8+ T cells sorted from blood, taken in a trial of the OX40 agonist ivuxolimab. Here the CDR3 reads CAWSRNLGTEAFF. The CDR3 DNA sequence: TGTGCCTGGAGTAGGAACCTTGGCACTGAAGCTTTCTTT.